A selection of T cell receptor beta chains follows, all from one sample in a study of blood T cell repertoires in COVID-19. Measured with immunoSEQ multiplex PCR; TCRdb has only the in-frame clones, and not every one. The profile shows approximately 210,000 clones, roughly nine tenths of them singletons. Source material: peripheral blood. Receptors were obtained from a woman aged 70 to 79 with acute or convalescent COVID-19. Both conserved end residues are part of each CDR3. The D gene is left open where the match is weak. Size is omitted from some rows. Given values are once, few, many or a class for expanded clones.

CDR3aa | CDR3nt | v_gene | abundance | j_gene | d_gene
CSAWLAGRVETQYF | TGCAGCGCTTGGCTAGCGGGGCGGGTAGAGACCCAGTACTTC | TRBV29-1 | NA | TRBJ2-5 | TRBD2
CASSLVRGLGTEAFF | TGCGCCAGCAGCTTGGTGAGGGGGCTTGGAACTGAAGCTTTCTTT | TRBV5-1 | NA | TRBJ1-1 | TRBD1
CASSIGGAADIQYF | TGTGCCAGCAGCATAGGGGGCGCGGCGGACATTCAGTACTTC | TRBV2 | NA | TRBJ2-4 | TRBD1
CASRDEGEGYTF | TGTGCCAGCAGAGACGAGGGAGAGGGCTACACCTTC | TRBV6-6 | NA | TRBJ1-2 | NA
CASSRGGRSHEQYF | TGTGCCAGCAGCCGGGGGGGGCGGAGCCACGAGCAGTACTTC | TRBV5-4 | once | TRBJ2-7 | TRBD2
CASSLQNIGTDLEKLFF | TGTGCCAGCAGTTTACAGAATATCGGGACAGATCTAGAAAAACTGTTTTTT | TRBV28 | NA | TRBJ1-4 | TRBD1
CASSLVGTGGSGYTF | TGTGCCAGCAGCTTGGTTGGGACAGGGGGAAGTGGCTACACCTTC | TRBV5-6 | NA | TRBJ1-2 | TRBD1
CASSFGTPNNEQFF | TGTGCCAGCTCCTTCGGGACTCCTAACAATGAGCAGTTCTTC | TRBV7-8 | NA | TRBJ2-1 | NA
CSVEGQVNEQFF | TGCAGCGTTGAGGGACAGGTCAATGAGCAGTTCTTC | TRBV29-1 | few | TRBJ2-1 | TRBD1
CASSLWLAGGLDTQYF | TGTGCCAGCAGCTTGTGGCTAGCGGGGGGGCTAGATACGCAGTATTTT | TRBV5-4 | NA | TRBJ2-3 | TRBD2
CASSPGIQNTEAFF | TGTGCCAGCAGTCCCGGGATTCAGAACACTGAAGCTTTCTTT | TRBV6-5 | NA | TRBJ1-1 | NA
CASSQEGQLNTEAFF | TGTGCCAGCAGCCAAGAGGGACAGCTGAACACTGAAGCTTTCTTT | TRBV3-1/TRBV3-2 | NA | TRBJ1-1 | TRBD1
CASSQERGWTEAFF | TGTGCCAGCAGCCAAGAAAGGGGGTGGACTGAAGCTTTCTTT | TRBV14 | NA | TRBJ1-1 | NA
CASSKGLAGETQYF | TGTGCCAGCAGCAAGGGACTAGCGGGAGAGACCCAGTACTTC | TRBV5-6 | NA | TRBJ2-5 | TRBD2
CASSLSSGTPNGEQYF | TGTGCCAGCAGTTTATCTTCGGGGACTCCCAACGGCGAGCAGTACTTC | TRBV27 | NA | TRBJ2-7 | NA
CASSRGSPFAGELFF | TGTGCCAGCAGCCGCGGGAGCCCTTTTGCCGGGGAGCTGTTTTTT | TRBV5-4 | NA | TRBJ2-2 | TRBD2
CASSERTFGYTF | TGTGCCAGCAGTGAAAGGACATTCGGCTACACCTTC | TRBV2 | NA | TRBJ1-2 | NA
CASSFRTSGYNEQFF | TGTGCCAGCAGCTTCCGAACTAGCGGATACAATGAGCAGTTCTTC | TRBV28 | NA | TRBJ2-1 | TRBD2
CAISGAGGRTEAFF | TGTGCCATCAGCGGAGCAGGGGGTCGGACTGAAGCTTTCTTT | TRBV10-3 | NA | TRBJ1-1 | TRBD1
CASSYRGSNYGYTF | TGTGCCAGCAGTTATCGGGGATCTAACTATGGCTACACCTTC | TRBV6-5 | NA | TRBJ1-2 | NA
CASRRCYGNQPQHF | TGTGCCAGCAGGCGCTGTTACGGTAATCAGCCCCAGCATTTT | TRBV4-2 | NA | TRBJ1-5 | NA
CASSLGRGSEKLFF | TGTGCCAGCAGCTTAGGCAGGGGTAGTGAAAAACTGTTTTTT | TRBV7-2 | NA | TRBJ1-4 | NA
CASTNRVYEQYF | TGTGCCAGCACAAACAGGGTCTACGAGCAGTACTTC | TRBV18 | NA | TRBJ2-7 | NA
CASSMMAGGSNTGELFF | TGTGCCAGTAGTATGATGGCGGGGGGTTCAAACACCGGGGAGCTGTTTTTT | TRBV19 | NA | TRBJ2-2 | TRBD2
CASSGTSGYSSYNEQFF | TGCGCCAGCTCCGGGACTAGCGGGTATAGCTCCTACAATGAGCAGTTCTTC | TRBV5-1 | once | TRBJ2-1 | TRBD2
CASSLGQNTDTQYF | TGTGCCAGCAGCTTAGGACAGAACACAGATACGCAGTATTTT | TRBV11-3 | NA | TRBJ2-3 | NA
CASRFSANEQFF | TGTGCCAGCAGGTTTAGCGCCAATGAGCAGTTCTTC | TRBV6-5 | NA | TRBJ2-1 | NA
CASSLGPGSPSSYEQYF | TGTGCCAGCAGCCTTGGGCCAGGGTCCCCGAGCTCCTACGAGCAGTACTTC | TRBV11-2 | once | TRBJ2-7 | NA
CASSQERPSGTRSYEQYF | TGCGCCAGCAGCCAAGAGAGGCCTAGCGGGACCCGCTCCTACGAGCAGTACTTC | TRBV4-3 | NA | TRBJ2-7 | TRBD2
CASSIDIGTGFTGELFF | TGTGCCAGTAGTATAGATATCGGGACAGGGTTCACCGGGGAGCTGTTTTTT | TRBV19 | NA | TRBJ2-2 | TRBD1
CASSYRQGTGELFF | TGTGCCAGCAGCTACCGACAGGGGACCGGGGAGCTGTTTTTT | TRBV7-2 | NA | TRBJ2-2 | TRBD1
CASSGQMNTEAFF | TGCGCCAGCAGCGGGCAGATGAACACTGAAGCTTTCTTT | TRBV5-1 | NA | TRBJ1-1 | NA
CASSFETSDTGELFF | TGTGCCAGCAGCTTCGAGACTAGCGACACCGGGGAGCTGTTTTTT | TRBV7-9 | NA | TRBJ2-2 | TRBD2
CASSYRPLGTHGISYNEQFF | TGTGCCAGCAGTTACCGGCCCTTAGGGACACACGGCATCTCATACAATGAGCAGTTCTTC | TRBV6-2/TRBV6-3 | NA | TRBJ2-1 | NA
CASRPTGEGYTF | TGTGCCAGCAGGCCCACAGGGGAAGGCTACACCTTC | TRBV28 | few | TRBJ1-2 | TRBD1
CASRPDRVSPLHF | TGTGCCAGCAGACCGGACAGGGTGTCACCCCTCCACTTT | TRBV6-5 | NA | TRBJ1-6 | TRBD1
CASSGGQGAFYGGSPLHF | TGCGCCAGCAGCGGAGGACAGGGGGCATTTTACGGAGGATCACCCCTCCACTTT | TRBV5-1 | NA | TRBJ1-6 | TRBD1